Below are 29 T cell receptor beta chains sequenced from a single sample in a study of OX40 agonist ivuxolimab in advanced cancers. Produced via immunoSEQ multiplex PCR; TCRdb's table is partial and in-frame only. The repertoire consists of around 70,000 clones, with just under 85% occurring once and the leading ten covering around 1.8%. Material: CD4+ or CD8+ T cells sorted from blood, obtained in a trial of the OX40 agonist ivuxolimab. These receptors all come from an adult with an advanced solid tumor such as melanoma, head and neck, liver or kidney cancer.

In DNA form, the CDR3 reads TGTGCCAGCAGCTTGGGTGGCCAGGGACCGAACACTGAAGCTTTCTTT. Its translation is CASSLGGQGPNTEAFF. The chain employs TRBV5-4 and TRBJ1-1; TRBD1 might be the D (5 bases). The CDR3 is 16 residues long. The germline V gene has CDR1 SGHNT and CDR2 YYREEE (reference sequence). V was clipped by 0 bases and J by 1 base, with 13 bases between them.

The chain combines TRBV27 with TRBJ2-7; tentatively, D is TRBD2 (6 bases). CDR3 size: 12 residues. Germline V gene lookup returns CDR1 MNHEY and CDR2 SMNVEV (reference sequence). Trimming pared 10 bases from V and 6 bases from J, leaving 16 bases between. The CDR3 loop is CATGRGRSEQYF. The CDR3 region has the DNA TGTGCCACGGGCCGAGGGAGGTCCGAGCAGTACTTC.

In this sample, this clone turned up a few times. The chain joins TRBV7-9 to TRBJ1-2; unclear D gene. Germline CDR1 is SEHNR and CDR2 is FQNEAQ (reference sequence). CDR3 length: 14 residues. V was shortened by 0 bases and J by 8 bases, with 13 bases between the two germline ends. The CDR3: CASSLAQPIEGYTF. In DNA, the CDR3 is TGTGCCAGCAGCTTAGCACAGCCGATTGAGGGCTACACCTTC.

V usage is TRBV4-2 and J usage is TRBJ2-2, with 10 bases aligning to TRBD2. Looked up from germline, CDR1 is LGHNA and CDR2 is YNFKEQ. This CDR3 is built from 17 residues. V shed 2 bases and J 6 bases; nucleotides not matched to a gene: 9. CDR3 sequence: CASSQRSGTSAAGELFF. DNA of the CDR3: TGTGCCAGCAGCCAACGATCCGGGACTAGCGCTGCCGGGGAGCTGTTTTTT.

This chain connects TRBV7-8 to TRBJ1-1, with no clear D. Germline CDR1 is SGHVS and CDR2 is FQNEAQ. The CDR3 extends over 11 amino acids. Trimming pared 7 bases from V and 11 bases from J, leaving 14 bases between. The CDR3 here is CASTSADAAFF. CDR3 nucleotides: TGTGCCAGCACCTCCGCGGACGCTGCTTTCTTT.

Only one count was recorded for this clone. The chain recombines TRBV11-3 with TRBJ1-3; D remains unclear. Trimming stripped 0 bases from V and 2 bases from J, with 8 bases between. Germline V gives CDR1 SGHNT, CDR2 YENEEA. The CDR3 covers 15 residues. This CDR3 is CASSLDGQPGNTIYF. The CDR3 DNA reads TGTGCCAGCAGCTTAGATGGCCAGCCTGGAAACACCATATATTTT.

The genes are TRBV5-6 and TRBJ1-2; TRBD1 matches at 7 bases. The CDR3 sequence is 16 residues long. CDR1 and CDR2 from the germline V gene are SGHDT and YYEEEE. Trimming at V came to 3 bases and at J to 3 bases, leaving 11 bases not matched to a gene. This chain's CDR3 is CASSSAGIGGDYGYTF. CDR3 nucleotides: TGTGCCAGCAGCTCGGCTGGAATAGGGGGCGACTATGGCTACACCTTC.

The CDR3 DNA follows: TGTGCCAGCAGCCGGGACGTAGGCACAGATACGCAGTATTTT. Its protein product is CASSRDVGTDTQYF. The chain recombines TRBV7-3 with TRBJ2-3; the D gene could be TRBD1 or TRBD2 (5 bases each). CDR3 length: 14 amino acids. Trimming removed 5 bases at V and 1 base at J, with 10 bases between. In germline, CDR1 is SGHTA, CDR2 FQGTGA.

The chain combines TRBV10-3 with TRBJ2-7; perhaps D is TRBD1 or TRBD2 (5 bases each). V lost 0 bases and J 2 bases, leaving 11 bases between the germline ends. The CDR3 sequence is 15 residues long. Germline values: CDR1 ENHRY, CDR2 SYGVKD. CDR3 in DNA: TGTGCCATCAGTGAGTCCGGGGCCAGAACCTACGAGCAGTACTTC. This codes for CAISESGARTYEQYF.

The rearrangement uses TRBV5-1 and TRBJ1-4; 9 nucleotides match TRBD1. The length of the CDR3 is 14 residues. The V gene end was trimmed by 0 bases and the J gene end by 6 bases; junction bases not matched to a gene: 0. Per germline, CDR1 SGHRS and CDR2 YFSETQ. CDR3 in DNA: TGCGCCAGCAGCTTGGGGACAGGGGATGAAAAACTGTTTTTT. Residues: CASSLGTGDEKLFF.

The V call is TRBV5-1, the J call TRBJ2-3; 8 nucleotides agree with TRBD1. Germline loops: CDR1 SGHRS, CDR2 YFSETQ. The CDR3 is 15 residues long. J gave up 2 bases and V 4 bases, and 6 bases lay outside the gene matches. The CDR3 here is CASSLGQAYTDTQYF. The CDR3 DNA reads as TGCGCCAGCAGCCTGGGACAGGCGTACACAGATACGCAGTATTTT.

The genes are TRBV6-1 and TRBJ2-1, with 11 positions matching TRBD2. This CDR3 has 17 amino acids. The V segment lost 2 bases and the J segment 8 bases; nucleotides outside the gene matches: 11. Germline assignment: CDR1 MNHNS and CDR2 SASEGT. For the CDR3, the DNA is TGTGCCAGCAGTGAAACGAGGGTTAGCGGGAGGGTGGATGAGCAGTTCTTC. Amino acid sequence: CASSETRVSGRVDEQFF.

V is TRBV7-7 and J is TRBJ2-2, with D unclear. The germline gives CDR1 SSHAT, CDR2 FNYEAQ (reference sequence). Trimming took 3 bases from V and 5 from J, leaving 7 bases between them. This CDR3 comprises 13 residues. CDR3: CASSFTGTGELFF. For the CDR3, the DNA is TGTGCCAGCAGCTTTACGGGTACCGGGGAGCTGTTTTTT. Full variable domain (missing parts from reference TRBV7-7 and TRBJ2-2): GAGVSQSPRYKVTKRGQDVTLRCDPISSHATLYWYQQALGQGPEFLTYFNYEAQPDKSGLPSDRFSAERPEGSISTLTIQRTEQRDSAMYRCASSFTGTGELFFGEGSRLTVL.

The chain is built from TRBV5-4 and TRBJ2-7; D unresolved. Trimming took 3 bases from V and 4 from J, leaving 5 bases between them. This CDR3 comprises 11 residues. Germline loops: CDR1 SGHNT, CDR2 YYREEE (reference sequence). CDR3 nucleotide sequence: TGTGCCAGCAGCTCTCGATACGAGCAGTACTTC. This codes for CASSSRYEQYF. Supplemented by reference TRBV5-4 and TRBJ2-7, the full variable domain reads ETGVTQSPTHLIKTRGQQVTLRCSSQSGHNTVSWYQQALGQGPQFIFQYYREEENGRGNFPPRFSGLQFPNYSSELNVNALELDDSALYLCASSSRYEQYFGPGTRLTVT.

CDR3 in DNA: TGTGCCAGTAGTATGACAGGTCTCGTCTCTGGAAACACCATATATTTT. Protein sequence: CASSMTGLVSGNTIYF. The chain is built from TRBV19 and TRBJ1-3; tentative D call: TRBD1 (6 bases). Germline V lookup: CDR1 LNHDA, CDR2 SQIVND (reference sequence). The CDR3 consists of 16 residues. Deletions cut 3 bases from V and 0 bases from J, with 12 bases between.

V usage is TRBV18 and J usage is TRBJ1-4, with a weak D call TRBD1 (6 bases). CDR1 is KGHSH and CDR2 is LQKENI in the germline V gene. The CDR3 loop spans 12 amino acids. Trimming took 4 bases from V and 12 from J, leaving 12 bases between them. The CDR3 nucleotides read TGTGCCAGCTCACAGATCAACAGGGAACTGTTTTTT. Protein sequence: CASSQINRELFF.

The chain links TRBV5-8 to TRBJ2-3; D is undetermined. CDR1 and CDR2 (germline): SGHTS, YDEGEE. The germline V and J ends were trimmed by 1 base and 1 base, with 4 bases remaining between them. The CDR3 contains 13 residues. CDR3 protein: CASSLRGTDTQYF. CDR3 DNA sequence: TGTGCCAGCAGCTTGCGGGGCACAGATACGCAGTATTTT.

V is TRBV18 and J is TRBJ2-3; 8 bases agree with TRBD1. Germline CDR1 reads KGHSH; CDR2 reads LQKENI. Germline trimming cut 3 bases from V and 1 base from J; bases unmatched to any gene: 6. The CDR3 sequence is 16 residues long. The CDR3 bases are TGTGCCAGCTCACCGGAAGGACAGGGAGGCACAGATACGCAGTATTTT. It specifies CASSPEGQGGTDTQYF.

The V call is TRBV7-9, the J call TRBJ2-3; tentative D call: TRBD2 (6 bases). V gave up 5 bases and J gave up 6 bases, with 18 bases separating them. The CDR3 extends over 15 amino acids. From germline, CDR1 is SEHNR and CDR2 FQNEAQ (reference sequence). CDR3 DNA sequence: TGTGCCAGCAGCCCTAGGAGGGGACGCGCTGATACGCAGTATTTT. This translates into CASSPRRGRADTQYF.

The gene calls are TRBV29-1 and TRBJ2-2, with 7 bases aligning to TRBD2. V lost 6 bases, J lost 6 bases, and 7 bases stayed unmatched. This CDR3 has 13 amino acids. Germline-derived CDR1 and CDR2 are SQVTM and ANQGSEA. The CDR3 nucleotides read TGCAGCGTGAAAAAGGGAGGGGCCGGGGAGCTGTTTTTT. Translated, it gives CSVKKGGAGELFF.

The chain uses TRBV7-2 and TRBJ2-6; D might be TRBD1 (7 bases). This CDR3 has 15 amino acids. V lost 3 bases, J lost 8 bases, and 14 bases lay in between. The germline gives CDR1 SGHTA, CDR2 FQGNSA. CDR3 residues: CASSLRQGLSNVLTF. DNA for the CDR3: TGTGCCAGCAGCTTGCGACAGGGACTCTCCAACGTCCTGACTTTC.

Here the CDR3 DNA reads TGTGCCAGCAGCCGCTTTAGCGGGGGGTACGGGGAGACCCAGTACTTC. Translation gives CASSRFSGGYGETQYF. J is TRBJ2-5 and V is TRBV7-9; 10 nucleotides align to TRBD2. Germline V lookup: CDR1 SEHNR, CDR2 FQNEAQ (reference sequence). The V gene end was trimmed by 5 bases and the J gene end by 5 bases; junction bases not matched to a gene: 11. This CDR3 has 16 residues.

V usage is TRBV5-1 and J usage is TRBJ2-2, with no clear D. Germline V gene data show CDR1 as SGHRS and CDR2 as YFSETQ. The CDR3 is made up of 14 amino acids. V gave up 6 bases and J gave up 2 bases, with 11 bases separating them. CDR3 in amino acids: CASKVSPNTGELFF. CDR3 sequence (DNA): TGCGCCAGCAAGGTTAGCCCTAACACCGGGGAGCTGTTTTTT.

The chain is built from TRBV7-9 and TRBJ1-1, with D unclear. With 0 bases removed from V and 4 bases from J, the gap between germline ends came to 9 bases. The CDR3 runs 14 residues. Germline values: CDR1 SEHNR, CDR2 FQNEAQ (reference sequence). CDR3 sequence reads: CASSLALGSTEAFF. In DNA, the CDR3 is TGTGCCAGCAGCTTAGCTCTGGGGAGCACTGAAGCTTTCTTT.

V usage is TRBV7-3 and J usage is TRBJ2-5; D is unclear. Per the germline V gene, CDR1 is SGHTA and CDR2 is FQGTGA. V was shortened by 5 bases and J by 5 bases, with 18 bases between the two germline ends. This CDR3 spans 15 amino acids. This CDR3 reads CASSPGRQELETQYF. As DNA, the CDR3 is TGTGCCAGCAGCCCCGGTCGGCAGGAGCTGGAGACCCAGTACTTC. The variable domain in full, with the rest retrieved from reference TRBV7-3 and TRBJ2-5, is GAGVSQTPSNKVTEKGKYVELRCDPISGHTALYWYRQSLGQGPEFLIYFQGTGAADDSGLPNDRFFAVRPEGSVSTLKIQRTERGDSAVYLCASSPGRQELETQYFGPGTRLLVL.

This clone was seen a single time. The V gene is TRBV30, the J gene TRBJ1-4; no definite D call. This CDR3 is built from 15 residues. Trimming cost V 2 bases and J 4 bases, with 14 bases left between them. The germline CDR1 and CDR2 sequences are GTSNPN and SVGIG (reference sequence). CDR3 sequence (DNA): TGTGCCTGGAGTTCGGGAACGTTTAATAATGAAAAACTGTTTTTT. It yields the protein CAWSSGTFNNEKLFF.

The V call is TRBV6-6, the J call TRBJ1-3; D remains ambiguous. V dropped 8 bases and J dropped 0 bases, with 5 bases sitting between them. The CDR3 length is 12 residues. Germline values: CDR1 MNHNY, CDR2 SVGAGI (reference sequence). The CDR3 coding sequence is TGTGCCAGCGCGAGCTCTGGAAACACCATATATTTT. Its translation is CASASSGNTIYF.

V gene TRBV9 combines with J gene TRBJ2-7, with D hard to call. The V and J ends lost 2 bases and 3 bases respectively, with 18 bases between them. Germline CDR1 reads SGDLS; CDR2 reads YYNGEE. This CDR3 comprises 16 residues. The chain's CDR3 is CASSVGHREPNYEQYF. Written as DNA, the CDR3 is TGTGCCAGCAGCGTTGGCCATAGGGAACCCAACTACGAGCAGTACTTC.

The chain uses TRBV7-9 and TRBJ2-7; possibly TRBD1 or TRBD2 for D (7 bases each). Trimming removed 1 base from V and 4 bases from J, with 17 bases in between. CDR1 and CDR2 (germline): SEHNR, FQNEAQ (reference sequence). The CDR3 extends over 16 amino acids. This CDR3 reads CASSLGGGGSTYEQYF. In DNA form, the CDR3 reads TGTGCCAGCAGCTTAGGAGGGGGCGGGAGTACGTACGAGCAGTACTTC.